Given below is one T cell receptor (beta chain) in context. This clone has only one observation. The antigen this receptor binds is unknown. No per-base quality is available; no much larger clone lies one base away. These data are taken from a study of blood T cell repertoires in COVID-19 (dated by TCRdb to 2018 to 2021). About the investigation overall: Samples covering the acute and convalescent phases of COVID-19 were provided by collaborators in the United States, Italy and Spain. A de-identified subject ID, COVID-19 status, age in years and sex were almost always included in the sample metadata. The material from the prospective study consisted of cDNA or gDNA derived from T cells, B-cell-depleted T cells, or PBMCs. Where available, HLA class I and class II types were taken from metadata supplied by the sample provider and were not determined by assay-based typing. The dataset comprised deeply sampled blood TCRbeta repertoires from subjects exposed to, actively infected with, or recovered from COVID-19. A freely available public database, intended as a resource for researchers studying the immune response to SARS-CoV-2, is where the repertoires were released. The samples were drawn from the first 160 participants of the ongoing ImmuneRACE study and from 1,254 subjects provided by 6 global collaborators.

Whole blood was collected in K2EDTA tubes by collaborating institutions according to the institutions' own protocols. For TCRbeta analysis, collaborator samples were shipped as frozen whole blood, as isolated PBMCs, or as DNA extracted from either sample type. TCRbeta CDR3 regions were amplified from genomic DNA by means of the immunoSEQ Assay, a bias-controlled multiplex PCR. As for how the authors treated the data: The number of nucleated cells in each sample was estimated by amplification of reference gene primers within the assay. To quantify the absolute abundance of each unique TCRbeta CDR3 rearrangement, sequence reads were collapsed and filtered. For each sample, productive Simpson clonality was calculated by taking the square root of Simpson's diversity index across productive rearrangements. Here the immuneACCESS table is served through TCRdb, limited to in-frame sequences with V and J called. Missing clones are a known gap in these copies; in checked studies unresolved V genes cover under half, and the rest lacks a known reason. That table gives V, J and clone size, and the DNA gave D and trimming. This sample holds 80,000 to 95,000 clones; about 90% were observed only once. About 1.8% of the sample lies in the top ten.

The full study reports these points: The quantity of clinical and demographic metadata differed by source and by participant and was supplied without curation.

The clonotype originates from a human donor with active COVID-19. The donor label of this sample is uncertain. Sequenced: peripheral blood.

The nucleotides are TGTGCCAGCAGTTTAATGGCAGGCGCCGGGGAGCTGTTTTTT. It codes for CASSLMAGAGELFF. The chain was built from TRBV28 and TRBJ2-2, with the D gene uncertain. Trimming at the junction amounts to 2 bases on V and 6 bases on J, and the germline ends lie 10 bases apart. CDR1 and CDR2 are read off the germline V gene as MDHEN and SYDVKM. From the cysteine up to the phenylalanine, the CDR3 has a length of 14 residues. Only the CDR3 part of the read is kept: 42 bases, read in frame from the first base.